The clone carrying this T cell receptor (beta chain) showed up just a few times. The sample belongs to a study of blood T cell repertoires in COVID-19. As for the study in general: Collection of acute and convalescent COVID-19 samples took place in the United States, Italy and Spain. Sources were T cells, B-cell-depleted T cells, or PBMCs; the material itself was cDNA or gDNA.

Germline loops: CDR1 LGHDT, CDR2 YNNKEL (reference sequence). This CDR3 has 15 amino acids. Deletions cut 0 bases from V and 5 bases from J, with 13 bases between. In the authors' methods: Amplifying reference gene primers gave estimates of nucleated cell counts. Measured with immunoSEQ multiplex PCR; TCRdb has only the in-frame clones, and not every one. That table supplies the V and J calls and clone size; D and trimming were determined from the DNA. The sample carries under 150,000 clones, 69% recorded once. Sequenced sample: peripheral blood. The chain joins TRBV3-1 (or the pseudogene TRBV3-2) to TRBJ1-1, with D tentatively TRBD1 (5 bases). This clonotype was sampled from a woman between 70 and 85 years old with acute or convalescent COVID-19. CDR3 sequence reads: CASSQDSGGRTEAFF. The DNA of the CDR3 is TGTGCCAGCAGCCAAGATTCGGGGGGAAGGACTGAAGCTTTCTTT.